The rows below give T cell receptor beta chains drawn from one sample of a study of T cells after posttransplantation cyclophosphamide. TCRdb's copy holds only in-frame clones and misses some; the assay was immunoSEQ multiplex PCR. The sample shows roughly 3,700 clones, about 83% of them seen only once. Source: CD4+ T cells sorted from blood, taken approximately 35 weeks after a stem cell transplant with posttransplant cyclophosphamide. The receptor source for this set is a male patient between 25 and 39 years old who received an allogeneic stem cell transplant from a related donor, was CMV-positive, and had no GVHD. Some T cells may be transferred from the graft donor. The CDR3 runs from the conserved cysteine through the conserved F or W. Fields, in order: J gene, V gene, clone size, CDR3 protein. Only some rows state a clone size, as once, few, many or a class for expanded clones.

>TRBJ1-5|TRBV28|-
CASSLSWRAQPQHF
>TRBJ2-5|TRBV11-2|-
CASSSELGRDRGTQTQYF
>TRBJ1-2|TRBV6-1|-
CASSEILRGLGYTF
>TRBJ2-7|TRBV4-1|-
CASSQGGGRGVYEQYF
>TRBJ2-3|TRBV11-3|once
CASSQTSGGTDTQYF
>TRBJ2-2|TRBV7-8|-
CASSFRFGELFF
>-|TRBV4-3|-
CASSLSWGRSYEQYF
>TRBJ1-1|TRBV6-4|few
CASSREENTEAFF
>TRBJ2-7|TRBV28|-
CASSLSRDPYEQYF
>TRBJ2-5|TRBV7-3|-
CASSLGVRETQYF
>TRBJ2-5|TRBV13|-
CASSSSTGWSRETQYF
>TRBJ1-1|TRBV30|-
CAWLARLGNTEAFF
>TRBJ1-2|TRBV10-3|-
CAISDYGTRAHYGYTF
>TRBJ1-1|TRBV19|-
CASSMWGAEAFF
>TRBJ2-1|TRBV4-1|-
CASSPGLAGGLYEQFF
>TRBJ2-1|TRBV4-1|-
CASSPTSGSYNEQFF
>TRBJ1-6|TRBV9|few
CASSTGGLHNSPLHF
>TRBJ1-6|TRBV5-6|-
CASSLGPRDNSPLHF
>TRBJ2-6|TRBV5-1|-
CASSSGQGSSGANVLTF
>TRBJ2-1|TRBV7-3|-
CASSLNPNKYNEQFF
>TRBJ2-7|TRBV5-4|-
CASSPWAGGHSFHEQYF
>TRBJ2-7|TRBV4-3|-
CASSQGLVFDEQYF
>TRBJ1-1|TRBV30|few
CAWSEQGYTEAFF
>TRBJ2-7|TRBV7-2|-
CASSLYYEQYF
>TRBJ2-1|TRBV5-1|-
CASSARGGGYLSYNEQFF
>TRBJ2-3|TRBV4-2|-
CASSLQGITDTSTDTQYF
>TRBJ2-3|TRBV5-6|-
CASSSRGSGGAQQYF
>-|TRBV2|-
CASSEDYEQYF
>TRBJ1-2|TRBV4-3|-
CASSQATALGSKGFGYTF
>TRBJ2-7|TRBV19|-
CASSNEREQYF
>TRBJ2-7|TRBV28|-
CASRSTPSSTPVHYEQYF
>TRBJ2-3|TRBV29-1|once
CSVEPDRRENTDTQYF
>TRBJ2-1|TRBV7-2|-
CASSSSGLAALYNEQFF
>TRBJ1-1|TRBV4-1|-
CASSPEGSGKVTEAFF
>TRBJ2-7|TRBV5-1|-
CASRRERGYEQYF
>TRBJ2-7|TRBV29-1|-
CSVERECYVGGEQYF